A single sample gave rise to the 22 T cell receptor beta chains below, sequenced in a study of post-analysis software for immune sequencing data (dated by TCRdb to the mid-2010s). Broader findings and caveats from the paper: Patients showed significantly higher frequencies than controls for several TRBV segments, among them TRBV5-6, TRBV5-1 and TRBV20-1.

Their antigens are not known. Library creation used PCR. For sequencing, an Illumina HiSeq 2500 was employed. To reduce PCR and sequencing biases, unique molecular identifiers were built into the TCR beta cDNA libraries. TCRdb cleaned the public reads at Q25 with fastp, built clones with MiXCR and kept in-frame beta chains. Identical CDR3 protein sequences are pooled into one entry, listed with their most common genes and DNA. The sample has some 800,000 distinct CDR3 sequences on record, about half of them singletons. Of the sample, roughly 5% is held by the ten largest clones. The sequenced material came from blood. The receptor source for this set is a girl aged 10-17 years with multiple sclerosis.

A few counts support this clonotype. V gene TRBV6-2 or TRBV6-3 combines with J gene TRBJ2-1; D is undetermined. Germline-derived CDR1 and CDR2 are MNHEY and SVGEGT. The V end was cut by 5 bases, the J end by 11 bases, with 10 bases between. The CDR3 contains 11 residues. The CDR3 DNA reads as TGTGCCAGCAGTCACGGCATCCAGCAGTTCTTC. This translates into CASSHGIQQFF.

CDR3 nucleotide sequence: TGTGCCAGCCTAATCAGGGGAACGCAGTATTTT. Translated: CASLIRGTQYF. The chain links TRBV2 to TRBJ2-3; perhaps TRBD1 as D (6 bases). Trimming took 8 bases from V and 9 from J, leaving 12 bases between them. The germline gives CDR1 SNHLY, CDR2 FYNNEI. This CDR3 region has 11 residues.

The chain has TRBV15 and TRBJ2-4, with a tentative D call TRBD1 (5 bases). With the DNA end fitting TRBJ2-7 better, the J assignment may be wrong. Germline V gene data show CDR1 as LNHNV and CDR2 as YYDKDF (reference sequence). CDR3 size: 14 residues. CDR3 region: CATSRVQGKNEQYF. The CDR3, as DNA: TGTGCCACCAGCAGAGTGCAGGGTAAGAACGAGCAGTACTTC.

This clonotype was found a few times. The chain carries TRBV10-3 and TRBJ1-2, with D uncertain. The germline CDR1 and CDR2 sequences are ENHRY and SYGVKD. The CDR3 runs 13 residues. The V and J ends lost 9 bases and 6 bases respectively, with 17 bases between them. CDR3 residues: CAIDSQRSDGYTF. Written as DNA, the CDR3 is TGTGCCATTGACTCTCAAAGATCGGATGGCTACACCTTC.

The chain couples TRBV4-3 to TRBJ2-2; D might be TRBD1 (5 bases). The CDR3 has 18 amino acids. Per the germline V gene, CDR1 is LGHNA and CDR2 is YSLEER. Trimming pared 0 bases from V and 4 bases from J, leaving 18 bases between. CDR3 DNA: TGCGCCAGCAGCCAAGATACGTTCAGGGTAACCCCCACCGGGGAGCTGTTTTTT. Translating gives CASSQDTFRVTPTGELFF.

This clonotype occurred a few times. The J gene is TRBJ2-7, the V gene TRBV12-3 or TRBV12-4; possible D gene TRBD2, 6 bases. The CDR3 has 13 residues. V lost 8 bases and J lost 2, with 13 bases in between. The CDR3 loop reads CASPHGSPYEQYF. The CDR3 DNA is TGTGCCAGCCCGCACGGGAGTCCCTACGAGCAGTACTTC.

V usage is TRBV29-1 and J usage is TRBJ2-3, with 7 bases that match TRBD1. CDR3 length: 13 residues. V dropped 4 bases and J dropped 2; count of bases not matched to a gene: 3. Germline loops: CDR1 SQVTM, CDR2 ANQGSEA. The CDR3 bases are TGCAGCGTTGGGGGGACAGCCACAGATACGCAGTATTTT. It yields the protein CSVGGTATDTQYF.

The CDR3 nucleotides are TGTGCCAGCAGCCTCAGGGAGGGTGGAAACATTCAGTACTTC. As protein: CASSLREGGNIQYF. This chain connects TRBV3-1 to TRBJ2-4, with TRBD2 identical over 7 bases. V trimming: 4 bases; J trimming: 6 bases; junction bases outside the gene matches: 6. Germline values: CDR1 LGHDT, CDR2 YNNKEL (reference sequence). CDR3 length: 14 amino acids.

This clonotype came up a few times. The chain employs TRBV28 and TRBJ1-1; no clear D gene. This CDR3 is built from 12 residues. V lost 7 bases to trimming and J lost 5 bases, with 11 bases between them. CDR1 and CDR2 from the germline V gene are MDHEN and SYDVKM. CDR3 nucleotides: TGTGCCAGCACCCCTGGTGGGACTGAAGCTTTCTTT. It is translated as CASTPGGTEAFF.

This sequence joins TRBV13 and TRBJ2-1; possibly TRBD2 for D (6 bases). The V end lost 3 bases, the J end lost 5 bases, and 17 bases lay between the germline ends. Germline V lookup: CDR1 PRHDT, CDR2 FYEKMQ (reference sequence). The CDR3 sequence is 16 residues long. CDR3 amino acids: CASSFPLGGGHNEQFF. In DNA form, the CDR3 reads TGTGCCAGCAGCTTTCCCCTGGGGGGAGGACACAATGAGCAGTTCTTC.

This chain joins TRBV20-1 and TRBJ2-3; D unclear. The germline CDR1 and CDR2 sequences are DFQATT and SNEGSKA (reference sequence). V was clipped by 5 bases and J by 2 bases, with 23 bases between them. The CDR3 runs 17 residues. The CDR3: CSAQTHWTEKTTDTQYF. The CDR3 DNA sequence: TGCAGTGCTCAGACCCATTGGACGGAAAAAACCACAGATACGCAGTATTTT.

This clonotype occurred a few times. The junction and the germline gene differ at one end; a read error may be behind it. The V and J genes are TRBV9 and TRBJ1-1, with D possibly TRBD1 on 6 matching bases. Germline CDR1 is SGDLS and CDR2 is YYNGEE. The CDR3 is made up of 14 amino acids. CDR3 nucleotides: TGTGCCGGCAGCGTAGAGGGGACAATGGGGGAAGCTTTCTTT. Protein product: CAGSVEGTMGEAFF. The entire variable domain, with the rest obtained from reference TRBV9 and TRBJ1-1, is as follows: DSGVTQTPKHLITATGQRVTLRCSPRSGDLSVYWYQQSLDQGLQFLIQYYNGEERAKGNILERFSAQQFPDLHSELNLSSLELGDSALYFCAGSVEGTMGEAFFGQGTRLTVV.

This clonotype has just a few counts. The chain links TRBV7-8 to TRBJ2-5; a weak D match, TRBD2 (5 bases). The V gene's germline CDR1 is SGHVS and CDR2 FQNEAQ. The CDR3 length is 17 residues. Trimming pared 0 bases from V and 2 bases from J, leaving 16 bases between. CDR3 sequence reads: CASSLAVGSSGQETQYF. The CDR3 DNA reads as TGTGCCAGCAGCTTAGCCGTAGGGTCCAGCGGACAAGAGACCCAGTACTTC.

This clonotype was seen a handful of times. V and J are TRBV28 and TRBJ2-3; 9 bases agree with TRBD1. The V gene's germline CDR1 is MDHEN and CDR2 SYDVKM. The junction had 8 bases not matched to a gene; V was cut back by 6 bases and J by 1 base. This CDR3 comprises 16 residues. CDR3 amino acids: CASRPSQGAGTDTQYF. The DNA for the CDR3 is TGTGCCAGCAGGCCCTCACAGGGGGCGGGCACAGATACGCAGTATTTT.

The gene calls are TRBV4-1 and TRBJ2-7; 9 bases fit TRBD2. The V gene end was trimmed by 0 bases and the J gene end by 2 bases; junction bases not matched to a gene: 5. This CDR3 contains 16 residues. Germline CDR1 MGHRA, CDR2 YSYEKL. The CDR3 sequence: CASSQDGAGGAYEQYF. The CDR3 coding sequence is TGCGCCAGCAGCCAAGATGGGGCGGGAGGGGCCTACGAGCAGTACTTC.

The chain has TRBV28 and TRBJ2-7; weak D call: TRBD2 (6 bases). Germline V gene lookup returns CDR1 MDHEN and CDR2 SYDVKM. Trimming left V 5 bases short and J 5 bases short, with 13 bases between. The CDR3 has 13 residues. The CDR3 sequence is CASSTGTFNEQYF. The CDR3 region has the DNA TGTGCCAGCAGTACCGGGACTTTTAACGAGCAGTACTTC. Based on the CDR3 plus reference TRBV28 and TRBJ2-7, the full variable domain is DVKVTQSSRYLVKRTGEKVFLECVQDMDHENMFWYRQDPGLGLRLIYFSYDVKMKEKGDIPEGYSVSREKKERFSLILESASTNQTSMYLCASSTGTFNEQYFGPGTRLTVT.

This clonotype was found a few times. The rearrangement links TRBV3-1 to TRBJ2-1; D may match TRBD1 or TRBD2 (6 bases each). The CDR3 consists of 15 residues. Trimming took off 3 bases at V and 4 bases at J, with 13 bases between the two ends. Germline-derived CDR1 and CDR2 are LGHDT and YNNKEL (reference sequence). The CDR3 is CASSQARGGYNEQFF. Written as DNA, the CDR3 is TGTGCCAGCAGCCAGGCCAGGGGAGGATACAATGAGCAGTTCTTC.

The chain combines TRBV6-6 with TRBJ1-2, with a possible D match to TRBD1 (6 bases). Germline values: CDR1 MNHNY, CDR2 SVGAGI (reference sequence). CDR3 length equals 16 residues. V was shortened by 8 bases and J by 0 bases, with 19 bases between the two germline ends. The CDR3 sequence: CASRVSGTRANYGYTF. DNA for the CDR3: TGTGCCAGCCGAGTTAGTGGGACAAGAGCTAACTATGGCTACACCTTC.

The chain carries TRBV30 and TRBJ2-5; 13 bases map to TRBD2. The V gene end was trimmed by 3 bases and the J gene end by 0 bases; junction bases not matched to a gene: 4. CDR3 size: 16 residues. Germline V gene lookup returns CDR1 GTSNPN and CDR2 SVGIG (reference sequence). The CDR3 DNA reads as TGTGCCTGGAGGACGGGACTAGCGGGGTACCAAGAGACCCAGTACTTC. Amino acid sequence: CAWRTGLAGYQETQYF.

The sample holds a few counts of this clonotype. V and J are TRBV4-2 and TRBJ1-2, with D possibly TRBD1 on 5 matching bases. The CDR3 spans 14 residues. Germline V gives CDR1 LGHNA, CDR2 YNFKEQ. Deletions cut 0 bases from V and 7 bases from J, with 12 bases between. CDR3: CASSQDLGGLGYTF. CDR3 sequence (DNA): TGTGCCAGCAGCCAAGATCTCGGGGGACTTGGCTACACCTTC.

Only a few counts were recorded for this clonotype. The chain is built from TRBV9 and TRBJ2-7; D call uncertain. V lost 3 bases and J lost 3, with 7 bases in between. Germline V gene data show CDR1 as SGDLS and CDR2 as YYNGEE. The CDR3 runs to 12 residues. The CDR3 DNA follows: TGTGCCAGCAGCGGTCGAAACTACGAGCAGTACTTC. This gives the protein CASSGRNYEQYF.

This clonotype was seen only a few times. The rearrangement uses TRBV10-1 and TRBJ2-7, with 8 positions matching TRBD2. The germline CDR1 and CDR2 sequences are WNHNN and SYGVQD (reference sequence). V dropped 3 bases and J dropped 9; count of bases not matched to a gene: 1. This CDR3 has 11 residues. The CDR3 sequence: CASSDGLAQYF. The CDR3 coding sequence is TGCGCCAGCAGTGATGGACTAGCGCAGTACTTC.